Given below is one T cell receptor beta chain in context. Its antigen is unidentified. The sample originates from a study of T cell repertoires in cytomegalovirus infection. Findings of the study overall: HLA-C-restricted CMV clonotypes gave the most frequent clonotype in two of eight donors.

Per the germline V gene, CDR1 is SEHNR and CDR2 is FQNEAQ (reference sequence). V lost 7 bases, J lost 3 bases, and 10 bases stayed unmatched. This CDR3 region has 15 residues. TCRdb re-called the reads with MiXCR, one entry per CDR3 protein. The sample contains 400,000 to 550,000 distinct CDR3 sequences, about 11% of which appear only once. The sequenced sample was PBMCs. The chain couples TRBV7-9 to TRBJ2-3; 7 bases match TRBD1. This sequence originates from a human donor in good health (CMV status not recorded). Some clones in this sample may be carry-over from other donors' samples. DNA for the CDR3: TGTGCCAGCATCAAGGGACAGTCGTCGACAGATACGCAGTATTTT. This sequence encodes CASIKGQSSTDTQYF.